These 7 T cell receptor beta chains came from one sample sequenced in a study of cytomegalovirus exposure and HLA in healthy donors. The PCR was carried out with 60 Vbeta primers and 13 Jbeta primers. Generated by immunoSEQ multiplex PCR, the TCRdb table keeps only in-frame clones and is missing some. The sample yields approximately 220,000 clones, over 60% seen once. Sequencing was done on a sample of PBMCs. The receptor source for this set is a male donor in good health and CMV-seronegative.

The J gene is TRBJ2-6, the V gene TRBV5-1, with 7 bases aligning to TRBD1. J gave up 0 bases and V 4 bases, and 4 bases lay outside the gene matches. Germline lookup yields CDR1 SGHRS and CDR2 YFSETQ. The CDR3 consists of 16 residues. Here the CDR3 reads CASSPDRPSGANVLTF. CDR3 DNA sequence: TGCGCCAGCAGCCCGGACAGGCCCTCTGGGGCCAACGTCCTGACTTTC.

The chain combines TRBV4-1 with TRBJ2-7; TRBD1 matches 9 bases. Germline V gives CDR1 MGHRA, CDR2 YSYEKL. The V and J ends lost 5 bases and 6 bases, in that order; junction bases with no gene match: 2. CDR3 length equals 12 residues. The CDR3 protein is CASSTTGGEQYF. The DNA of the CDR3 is TGCGCCAGCAGCACGACAGGGGGCGAGCAGTACTTC.

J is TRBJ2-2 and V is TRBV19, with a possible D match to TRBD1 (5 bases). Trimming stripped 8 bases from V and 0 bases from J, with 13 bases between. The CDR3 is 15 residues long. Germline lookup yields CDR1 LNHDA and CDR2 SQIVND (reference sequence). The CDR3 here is CASHGFRANTGELFF. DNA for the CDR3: TGTGCCAGTCATGGGTTCAGGGCGAACACCGGGGAGCTGTTTTTT.

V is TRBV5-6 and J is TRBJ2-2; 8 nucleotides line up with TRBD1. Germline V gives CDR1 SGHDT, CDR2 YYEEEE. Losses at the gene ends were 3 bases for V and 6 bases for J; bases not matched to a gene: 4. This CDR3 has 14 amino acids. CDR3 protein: CASSYTGGAGELFF. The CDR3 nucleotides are TGTGCCAGCAGCTACACAGGGGGTGCCGGGGAGCTGTTTTTT.

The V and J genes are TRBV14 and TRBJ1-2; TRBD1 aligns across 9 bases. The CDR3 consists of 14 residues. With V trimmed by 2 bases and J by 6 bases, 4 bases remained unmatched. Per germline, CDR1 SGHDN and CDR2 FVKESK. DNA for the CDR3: TGTGCCAGCAGCCAACAACAGGGGGCCCATGGCTACACCTTC. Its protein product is CASSQQQGAHGYTF.

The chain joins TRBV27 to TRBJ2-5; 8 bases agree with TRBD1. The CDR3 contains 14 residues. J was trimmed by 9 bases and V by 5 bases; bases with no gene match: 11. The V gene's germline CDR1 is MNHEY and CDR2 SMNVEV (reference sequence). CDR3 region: CASSADREIFAQYF. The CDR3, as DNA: TGTGCCAGCAGTGCGGACAGGGAAATTTTTGCCCAGTACTTC.

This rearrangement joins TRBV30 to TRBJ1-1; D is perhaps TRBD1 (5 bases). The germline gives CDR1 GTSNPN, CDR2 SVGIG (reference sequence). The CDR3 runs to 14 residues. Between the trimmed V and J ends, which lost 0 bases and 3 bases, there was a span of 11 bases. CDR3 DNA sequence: TGTGCCTGGAGTGTACGAAAGGGGTACACTGAAGCTTTCTTT. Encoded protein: CAWSVRKGYTEAFF.